This TCR beta chain comes out of a study of early T cells in non-severe SARS-CoV-2 infection. Study at large: Unpaired chains resulted from sequencing bulk RNA of unsorted whole blood. Study-level points and caveats: CD4 and private specificities were missed by VDJdb matching, which favored anti-spike CD8 responses.

The germline V gene encodes CDR1 DFQATT and CDR2 SNEGSKA (reference sequence). This CDR3 is built from 12 residues. Trimming left V 6 bases short and J 6 bases short, with 11 bases between. Unique molecular identifier tags were affixed to discrete cDNA molecules. Each CDR3 protein gets one entry after TCRdb re-called the 5' RACE reads with MiXCR. The sample yields tens of thousands of distinct CDR3 sequences, roughly 3.9% seen once. This clonotype was found many times. Antigen specificity is unknown. Sequencing was performed on whole blood. The V call is TRBV20-1, the J call TRBJ2-2; tentative D call: TRBD2 (6 bases). This sequence originates from an adult who was a healthcare worker with PCR-confirmed SARS-CoV-2 infection or an uninfected control (not recorded which). The CDR3 is CSAIGSAGELFF. The CDR3, as DNA: TGCAGTGCCATCGGGAGTGCCGGGGAGCTGTTTTTT.